The clone carrying this T cell receptor (beta chain) was observed a few times. Its cognate antigen is unknown. Germline CDR1 KGHSH, CDR2 LQKENI. The CDR3 is made up of 16 amino acids. V lost 6 bases to trimming and J lost 0 bases; unmatched junction nucleotides: 8. This record comes from a study of T cell repertoires in cytomegalovirus infection. Whole-study context: Matching HLA type, along with CMV infection, was indicated by public TCR beta signatures.

Study-wide findings and caveats: Carriers of CMV plus the relevant HLA were identified by cumulative public TCR beta family frequency. The ex vivo response was dominated by HLA-C-restricted CMV-specific TCR beta clonotypes.

TCRdb reprocessed the reads with MiXCR, giving one entry per CDR3 protein. The table has over 300,000 distinct CDR3 sequences, 9.5% seen once. This sequence joins TRBV18 and TRBJ1-3, with 7 bases fitting TRBD1. The sequencing input was PBMCs. The TCR originated in a human donor in good health (CMV status not recorded). Some clones in this sample may be carry-over from other donors' samples. CDR3 region: CASSRQGTDSGNTIYF. The CDR3, as DNA: TGTGCCAGCTCTCGACAGGGAACCGACTCTGGAAACACCATATATTTT.